The 28 T cell receptor beta chains listed next were all sequenced from one sample in a study of shared clonotypes between healthy human individuals. Profiling relied on immunoSEQ multiplex PCR, and the TCRdb table lists in-frame clones only, not all of them. The data contain 550,000 to 850,000 clones, 55% to 80% of them singletons. Sequenced: memory CD4+ T cells sorted from blood. Subset given: CD45RA-negative fraction. These receptor sequences come from a woman in her twenties or thirties in good health.

The rearrangement uses TRBV7-9 and TRBJ1-5, with D possibly being TRBD1 (6 bases). Germline-derived CDR1 and CDR2 are SEHNR and FQNEAQ (reference sequence). The CDR3 is 14 amino acids. V was clipped by 4 bases and J by 5 bases, with 12 bases between them. The CDR3 spells CASSSQGQDQPQHF. DNA for the CDR3: TGTGCCAGCAGCTCGCAGGGGCAGGATCAGCCCCAGCATTTT.

This clone occurred a few times. The chain joins TRBV5-1 to TRBJ2-1; 10 bases map to TRBD2. V lost 1 base and J lost 1; bases outside the gene matches: 5. CDR1 is SGHRS and CDR2 is YFSETQ in the germline V gene. The CDR3 consists of 17 residues. CDR3 residues: CASSLWGTSESYNEQFF. The CDR3 nucleotides are TGCGCCAGCAGCTTGTGGGGGACTAGCGAATCCTACAATGAGCAGTTCTTC.

V and J are TRBV28 and TRBJ1-5; a weak D match, TRBD1 (6 bases). This CDR3 has 16 residues. Germline CDR1 MDHEN, CDR2 SYDVKM. Trimming shortened V by 5 bases and J by 1 base, and 15 bases separated the two germline ends. CDR3 sequence (DNA): TGTGCCAGCAGTCGCATTGGGGGCTCGAGCAATCAGCCCCAGCATTTT. This sequence encodes CASSRIGGSSNQPQHF.

This clone was seen more than once but under ten times. The chain couples TRBV2 to TRBJ2-7; 8 bases align to TRBD1. Losses at the gene ends were 7 bases for V and 6 bases for J; bases not matched to a gene: 11. Germline CDR1 SNHLY, CDR2 FYNNEI. The CDR3 extends over 14 amino acids. This CDR3 is CASNLPQGAVEQYF. The CDR3 DNA reads as TGTGCCAGCAATCTCCCTCAGGGGGCCGTCGAGCAGTACTTC.

This clone occurred once. The chain employs TRBV28 and TRBJ2-1, with D possibly called TRBD1 or TRBD2 (6 bases each). Germline lookup yields CDR1 MDHEN and CDR2 SYDVKM. Trimming left V 5 bases short and J 4 bases short, with 15 bases between. The CDR3 runs to 15 residues. The CDR3 nucleotides are TGTGCCAGCAGTCCCGGAGGGGGGCTATACAATGAGCAGTTCTTC. Translation gives CASSPGGGLYNEQFF. Full variable domain (remainder filled in from reference TRBV28 and TRBJ2-1): DVKVTQSSRYLVKRTGEKVFLECVQDMDHENMFWYRQDPGLGLRLIYFSYDVKMKEKGDIPEGYSVSREKKERFSLILESASTNQTSMYLCASSPGGGLYNEQFFGPGTRLTVL.

The sample holds many counts of this clone. The genes are TRBV6-5 and TRBJ1-4; 8 bases are a match to TRBD1. This CDR3 contains 15 residues. Germline V gene lookup returns CDR1 MNHEY and CDR2 SVGAGI. J gave up 4 bases and V 4 bases, and 5 bases lay outside the gene matches. CDR3 bases: TGTGCCAGCAGTTTCACGACAGGGGATAATGAAAAACTGTTTTTT. This encodes CASSFTTGDNEKLFF.

The chain carries TRBV19 and TRBJ2-6, with no clear D. Trimming pared 7 bases from V and 1 base from J, leaving 11 bases between. In germline, CDR1 is LNHDA, CDR2 SQIVND (reference sequence). This CDR3 region has 15 residues. The CDR3 here is CASKQNPSGANVLTF. The CDR3 DNA follows: TGTGCCAGTAAACAGAACCCTTCTGGGGCCAACGTCCTGACTTTC.

This chain joins TRBV28 and TRBJ1-5; 10 positions agree with TRBD1. CDR1 MDHEN and CDR2 SYDVKM come from the germline V gene. With V trimmed by 4 bases and J by 7 bases, 4 bases remained unmatched. The CDR3 loop spans 14 amino acids. The CDR3 reads CASSSGQGMQPQHF. The CDR3 DNA sequence: TGTGCCAGCAGTTCGGGACAGGGGATGCAGCCCCAGCATTTT.

V gene TRBV29-1 combines with J gene TRBJ2-3; the match to TRBD2 covers 9 bases. The trim removed 3 bases at V and 0 bases at J, leaving 4 bases unmatched. The CDR3 runs 15 residues. CDR1 SQVTM and CDR2 ANQGSEA come from the germline V gene. The CDR3 protein is CSVDRGLASTDTQYF. In nucleotides, the CDR3 is TGCAGCGTTGACAGGGGACTAGCTAGCACAGATACGCAGTATTTT.

The chain combines TRBV6-4 with TRBJ1-5; TRBD1 is a possible D gene (6 bases). The CDR3 spans 14 residues. The germline V gene encodes CDR1 MRHNA and CDR2 SNTAGT. The V and J ends lost 3 bases and 4 bases respectively, with 10 bases between them. CDR3 amino acids: CASSEQGGNQPQHF. The CDR3 DNA follows: TGTGCCAGCAGTGAACAGGGTGGGAATCAGCCCCAGCATTTT.

This clone appeared once. The chain is built from TRBV11-2 and TRBJ1-3; no clear D. Germline V gives CDR1 SGHAT, CDR2 FQNNGV. Between the trimmed V and J ends, which lost 2 bases and 0 bases, there was a span of 11 bases. This CDR3 contains 16 residues. Here the CDR3 reads CASSLYGVNSGNTIYF. The CDR3 DNA reads as TGTGCCAGCAGCTTATATGGGGTTAACTCTGGAAACACCATATATTTT.

The V call is TRBV27, the J call TRBJ1-5; TRBD1 might be the D (5 bases). Trimming took 3 bases from V and 7 from J, leaving 10 bases between them. Germline V lookup: CDR1 MNHEY, CDR2 SMNVEV (reference sequence). There are 13 residues in the CDR3. CDR3 nucleotide sequence: TGTGCCAGCAGTTTTGGGGGATCCCAGCCCCAGCATTTT. Its translation is CASSFGGSQPQHF.

This clone was detected once. The chain employs TRBV2 and TRBJ2-7, with 8 bases identical to TRBD2. The ends lost 8 bases at V and 4 bases at J; junction bases unmatched: 4. Germline values: CDR1 SNHLY, CDR2 FYNNEI. The CDR3 totals 12 residues. The CDR3 region is CASQRESYEQYF. DNA for the CDR3: TGTGCCAGCCAGCGGGAGTCGTACGAGCAGTACTTC.

Remarks on this clone: The identical CDR3 is also encoded by other nucleotide sequences in the sample. V and J are TRBV6-5 and TRBJ2-7; TRBD1 might be the D (5 bases). The CDR3 length is 14 residues. Germline V CDR1 and CDR2: MNHEY, SVGAGI. V was pared by 2 bases and J by 0 bases, with 8 bases between. For the CDR3, the DNA is TGTGCCAGCAGTTACGGGGCAAACTCCTACGAGCAGTACTTC. It specifies CASSYGANSYEQYF.

The chain couples TRBV30 to TRBJ2-1, with 7 bases identical to TRBD1. V lost 7 bases to trimming and J lost 8 bases; unmatched junction nucleotides: 14. CDR1 is GTSNPN, CDR2 SVGIG, per germline (reference sequence). This CDR3 contains 14 residues. The CDR3 here is CALGQAIGLHEQFF. CDR3 sequence (DNA): TGTGCCTTAGGACAGGCCATAGGTTTGCATGAGCAGTTCTTC.

The rearrangement joins TRBV19 to TRBJ1-1; perhaps TRBD1 as D (6 bases). V lost 1 base, J lost 5 bases, and 11 bases lay in between. The CDR3 is made up of 14 amino acids. CDR1 LNHDA and CDR2 SQIVND come from the germline V gene (reference sequence). In DNA, the CDR3 is TGTGCCAGTAGTATAGCCGGGGGCCGTACTGAAGCTTTCTTT. Translating gives CASSIAGGRTEAFF. Complete variable domain (other parts from reference TRBV19 and TRBJ1-1): DGGITQSPKYLFRKEGQNVTLSCEQNLNHDAMYWYRQDPGQGLRLIYYSQIVNDFQKGDIAEGYSVSREKKESFPLTVTSAQKNPTAFYLCASSIAGGRTEAFFGQGTRLTVV.

This CDR3 reads CASSLMDPPYEQYF. The CDR3 bases are TGTGCCAGCAGTTTAATGGACCCCCCCTACGAGCAGTACTTC. The chain combines TRBV28 with TRBJ2-7; D unclear. The CDR3 runs to 14 residues. Looked up from germline, CDR1 is MDHEN and CDR2 is SYDVKM. Trimming left V 2 bases short and J 2 bases short, with 10 bases between.

This chain joins TRBV6-1 and TRBJ1-2, with 9 bases aligning to TRBD1. Germline CDR1 MNHNS, CDR2 SASEGT. V dropped 7 bases and J dropped 4; count of bases not matched to a gene: 7. This CDR3 has 14 residues. CDR3 in DNA: TGTGCCAGCACCGCGGGACAGGGAGGCTATGGCTACACCTTC. The encoded protein is CASTAGQGGYGYTF.

The chain links TRBV7-6 to TRBJ2-7, with TRBD1 matching over 8 bases. V lost 5 bases to trimming and J lost 5 bases; unmatched junction nucleotides: 5. Per germline, CDR1 SGHVS and CDR2 FNYEAQ. This CDR3 has 13 residues. The CDR3 loop reads CASSVWTGNEQYF. The CDR3 nucleotides are TGTGCCAGCAGCGTCTGGACAGGGAACGAGCAGTACTTC.

The chain combines TRBV10-2 with TRBJ1-1; 8 positions agree with TRBD1. This CDR3 is built from 14 residues. The junction had 8 bases not matched to a gene; V was cut back by 6 bases and J by 5 bases. Germline lookup yields CDR1 WSHSY and CDR2 SAAADI. This chain's CDR3 is CASRSTGEGTEAFF. The DNA of the CDR3 is TGCGCCAGCAGATCGACAGGGGAAGGGACTGAAGCTTTCTTT.

The genes are TRBV30 and TRBJ2-2; no firm D call. The V gene's germline CDR1 is GTSNPN and CDR2 SVGIG (reference sequence). V lost 2 bases to trimming and J lost 4 bases, with 5 bases between them. The length of the CDR3 is 12 residues. This CDR3 reads CAWSRFTGELFF. The CDR3 DNA is TGTGCCTGGAGTCGCTTCACCGGGGAGCTGTTTTTT.

About this clone itself: A far larger clone is a single base away, which makes a read error likely. The rearrangement joins TRBV29-1 to TRBJ2-7; D may be TRBD1 (6 bases). The CDR3 is made up of 13 amino acids. The germline V gene encodes CDR1 SQVTM and CDR2 ANQGSEA. The CDR3 here is CGVTGFTNYEQYF. Here the CDR3 DNA reads TGCGGCGTGACAGGTTTCACAAACTACGAGCAGTACTTC.

With respect to this clone: Different DNA sequences within this sample yield the same CDR3. The gene calls are TRBV4-2 and TRBJ1-2; D unclear. The CDR3 loop spans 14 amino acids. V lost 0 bases to trimming and J lost 2 bases, with 7 bases between them. Germline lookup yields CDR1 LGHNA and CDR2 YNFKEQ. The CDR3 loop reads CASSQDNTNYGYTF. The CDR3 DNA reads TGTGCCAGCAGCCAAGATAACACAAACTATGGCTACACCTTC.

This clone has a single count. The rearrangement joins TRBV11-2 to TRBJ2-3; D may be TRBD2 (5 bases). Trimming took 5 bases from V and 2 from J, leaving 11 bases between them. The CDR3 is made up of 14 amino acids. Germline CDR1 and CDR2: SGHAT and FQNNGV. In nucleotides, the CDR3 is TGTGCCAGCAGCCGTCGACTACACACAGATACGCAGTATTTT. Its protein is CASSRRLHTDTQYF.

Note on this clone: A much more abundant neighbour one base away suggests this may be a read error. The chain joins TRBV2 to TRBJ1-5, with D possibly matching TRBD1 (5 bases). The CDR3 extends over 14 amino acids. The germline V and J ends were trimmed by 1 base and 4 bases, with 8 bases remaining between them. Germline loops: CDR1 SNHLY, CDR2 FYNNEI. The CDR3 region is CASSEGAGNQPQHF. The CDR3 nucleotides read TGTGCCAGCAGTGAAGGGGCAGGGAATCAGCCCCAGCATTTT.

On this clone itself: Other DNA variants within this sample encode the same CDR3. The chain is built from TRBV6-5 and TRBJ2-6, with D possibly being TRBD1 (6 bases). The ends were cut back, 5 bases at V and 4 bases at J, with 12 bases in the middle. The CDR3 contains 15 residues. Germline V CDR1 and CDR2: MNHEY, SVGAGI. The CDR3 reads CASSKDRAGANVLTF. CDR3 DNA sequence: TGTGCCAGCAGTAAGGACAGAGCCGGGGCCAACGTCCTGACTTTC.

The chain recombines TRBV19 with TRBJ2-1; 11 nucleotides agree with TRBD1. This CDR3 is 17 amino acids long. V shed 5 bases and J 3 bases; nucleotides not matched to a gene: 9. Germline V gene lookup returns CDR1 LNHDA and CDR2 SQIVND (reference sequence). This CDR3 reads CASSVGTGGFDYNEQFF. The CDR3 nucleotides are TGTGCCAGTAGTGTTGGGACAGGGGGTTTCGACTACAATGAGCAGTTCTTC.

The chain has TRBV27 and TRBJ2-1; 14 nucleotides align to TRBD2. The CDR3 covers 20 residues. Trimming took 2 bases from V and 6 from J; bases not matched to a gene: 15. Germline loops: CDR1 MNHEY, CDR2 SMNVEV (reference sequence). CDR3 DNA sequence: TGTGCCAGCAGTTTAATCGTTTTGGGGACTAGCGGGAGTCTCGGCAATGAGCAGTTCTTC. Amino acid sequence: CASSLIVLGTSGSLGNEQFF.